The clone carrying this T cell receptor (beta chain) has more than one count but fewer than ten. Its antigen is still unknown. This CDR3 has 15 amino acids. The data were taken from a study of T-cell reconstitution after alpha-beta-depleted transplantation in children. Broader study findings: There were some patients whose high TCRbeta diversity at day 60 came from surviving recipient T cells and thymic progenitors. After one year, T-cell counts and TCRbeta diversity mostly came from new T cells.

Unique molecular identifiers were incorporated during preparation of the TCRbeta library. TCRdb re-analysed the PCR reads in MiXCR, keeping a single row per CDR3 protein. There are some 600,000 distinct CDR3 sequences in the sample; 10% to 15% occur only once, and 2.2% lies in the top ten. The sequences come from PBMCs, mostly from graft donor cells, collected 360 days after TCRalphabeta/CD19-depleted stem cell transplant. The TCR comes from a male patient under 18 who had a stem cell transplant for acute myeloid leukemia, so the T cells may come from the graft donor. The J gene is TRBJ2-7, the V gene TRBV21-1; TRBD2 was called by the table and not checked on the DNA. TRBV21-1 is termed a pseudogene. The CDR3 coding sequence is TGTGCCAGCCTACTTAGGACTAGCGGGAGGTCTTCCAAGTACTTC. Its protein is CASLLRTSGRSSKYF.